What follows are 22 T cell receptor beta chains derived from one specimen sequenced in a study of immune evolution from preneoplasia to lung adenocarcinoma. Using immunoSEQ multiplex PCR, the repertoire was profiled, and TCRdb retains in-frame clones only, with some absent. The sample carries about 8,600 clones, 80% recorded once. Sequencing input: FFPE minimally invasive lung adenocarcinoma tissue. Every receptor here comes from a donor at least 70 years old with lung adenocarcinoma.

This clone was seen a handful of times. This chain connects TRBV19 to TRBJ2-1; TRBD2 matches 8 bases. The germline CDR1 and CDR2 sequences are LNHDA and SQIVND (reference sequence). Trimming cost V 3 bases and J 3 bases; bases outside gene matches: 10. CDR3 length: 17 amino acids. The CDR3 protein is CASSMDETSGLYNEQFF. CDR3 nucleotides: TGTGCCAGTAGTATGGATGAAACTAGCGGCCTCTACAATGAGCAGTTCTTC. Drawing the rest from reference TRBV19 and TRBJ2-1, the complete variable domain is DGGITQSPKYLFRKEGQNVTLSCEQNLNHDAMYWYRQDPGQGLRLIYYSQIVNDFQKGDIAEGYSVSREKKESFPLTVTSAQKNPTAFYLCASSMDETSGLYNEQFFGPGTRLTVL.

This clone occurred once. The J gene is TRBJ1-6, the V gene TRBV11-2; D is uncertain. This CDR3 comprises 9 residues. Per germline, CDR1 SGHAT and CDR2 FQNNGV. V shed 9 bases and J shed 9 bases, with 3 bases lying between them. The CDR3 DNA sequence: TGTGCCAGTGGTTCACCCCTCCACTTT. It specifies CASGSPLHF. The full variable domain, rest sourced from reference TRBV11-2 and TRBJ1-6, is EAGVAQSPRYKIIEKRQSVAFWCNPISGHATLYWYQQILGQGPKLLIQFQNNGVVDDSQLPKDRFSAERLKGVDSTLKIQPAKLEDSAVYLCASGSPLHFGNGTRLTVT.

The chain couples TRBV5-1 to TRBJ2-2; unclear D gene. The V end was cut by 4 bases, the J end by 0 bases, with 7 bases between. The CDR3 contains 14 residues. Per the germline V gene, CDR1 is SGHRS and CDR2 is YFSETQ. CDR3 sequence reads: CASSTDTNTGELFF. CDR3 DNA sequence: TGCGCCAGCAGCACCGATACGAACACCGGGGAGCTGTTTTTT.

The gene calls are TRBV29-1 and TRBJ2-5, with TRBD1 identical over 8 bases. The junction had 2 bases not matched to a gene; V was cut back by 5 bases and J by 3 bases. CDR3 length: 12 residues. Germline-derived CDR1 and CDR2 are SQVTM and ANQGSEA. The CDR3 DNA sequence: TGCAGCGTTAGGACAGGGAAAGAGACCCAGTACTTC. Encoded protein: CSVRTGKETQYF.

This chain joins TRBV30 and TRBJ1-4; 10 nucleotides agree with TRBD1. Trimming took 3 bases from V and 6 from J; bases not matched to a gene: 4. The V gene's germline CDR1 is GTSNPN and CDR2 SVGIG (reference sequence). The CDR3 has 14 amino acids. CDR3 coding DNA: TGTGCCTGGAGAACCGGGACAGGGGATGAAAAACTGTTTTTT. This codes for CAWRTGTGDEKLFF. Full variable domain (outside the CDR3, taken from reference TRBV30 and TRBJ1-4): SQTIHQWPATLVQPVGSPLSLECTVEGTSNPNLYWYRQAAGRGLQLLFYSVGIGQISSEVPQNLSASRPQDRQFILSSKKLLLSDSGFYLCAWRTGTGDEKLFFGSGTQLSVL.

This rearrangement joins TRBV10-1 to TRBJ1-1, with D unclear. Germline CDR1 WNHNN, CDR2 SYGVQD (reference sequence). There are 15 residues in the CDR3. V lost 0 bases, J lost 3 bases, and 11 bases lay in between. The CDR3 DNA follows: TGCGCCAGCAGTGAGTCTAAAGGCAGCTACACTGAAGCTTTCTTT. Translating gives CASSESKGSYTEAFF.

The chain is built from TRBV5-4 and TRBJ2-7; TRBD1 matches 8 bases. After removal of 5 bases from V and 2 bases from J, the junction contained 6 bases not matched to a gene. CDR1 SGHNT and CDR2 YYREEE come from the germline V gene (reference sequence). This CDR3 has 14 amino acids. The CDR3 sequence is CASSTMDRAYEQYF. CDR3 DNA: TGTGCCAGCAGTACCATGGACAGGGCCTACGAGCAGTACTTC.

The V gene is TRBV19, the J gene TRBJ1-3; D remains unclear. V lost 7 bases and J 4 bases, leaving 20 bases between the germline ends. The CDR3 consists of 16 residues. Germline loops: CDR1 LNHDA, CDR2 SQIVND (reference sequence). The CDR3 DNA is TGTGCCAGTACTCAAGCCAGGCTCGGGCGGGGAAACACCATATATTTT. The encoded protein is CASTQARLGRGNTIYF.

This clone has more than one count but fewer than ten. This chain connects TRBV5-6 to TRBJ1-2; D may be TRBD1 (5 bases). This CDR3 has 13 residues. The V gene lost 0 bases and the J gene lost 4 bases, with 7 bases spanning the gap. The germline V gene has CDR1 SGHDT and CDR2 YYEEEE. The CDR3 protein is CASSLGGSYGYTF. DNA for the CDR3: TGTGCCAGCAGCTTGGGGGGCAGCTATGGCTACACCTTC.

The V and J genes are TRBV19 and TRBJ2-5; TRBD1 is a possible D gene (5 bases). This CDR3 comprises 14 residues. Germline lookup yields CDR1 LNHDA and CDR2 SQIVND (reference sequence). Trimming cost V 2 bases and J 3 bases, with 10 bases left between them. CDR3 sequence (DNA): TGTGCCAGTAGTATAAACGGCAGGGAAGAGACCCAGTACTTC. This codes for CASSINGREETQYF.

This sequence joins TRBV19 and TRBJ1-1, with 9 nucleotides matching TRBD1. The V segment lost 8 bases and the J segment 2 bases; nucleotides outside the gene matches: 3. Germline CDR1 LNHDA, CDR2 SQIVND (reference sequence). The CDR3 is 13 residues long. The CDR3 nucleotides read TGTGCCAGTCGGGACAGGGTCAACACTGAAGCTTTCTTT. Translation: CASRDRVNTEAFF.

The genes are TRBV6-5 and TRBJ2-7, with D possibly matching TRBD2 (6 bases). V shed 5 bases and J shed 6 bases, with 17 bases lying between them. The CDR3 spans 14 residues. The V gene's germline CDR1 is MNHEY and CDR2 SVGAGI. CDR3: CASSPSDYLGEQYF. CDR3 nucleotides: TGTGCCAGCAGTCCCTCGGACTACCTAGGCGAGCAGTACTTC.

This sequence joins TRBV4-2 and TRBJ2-7; TRBD2 aligns across 9 bases. CDR3 size: 17 residues. Germline CDR1 reads LGHNA; CDR2 reads YNFKEQ. The J segment lost 3 bases and the V segment lost 0 bases, leaving 9 bases of the junction unmatched. The CDR3 loop reads CASSQEVAGGLGYEQYF. The CDR3 DNA reads as TGTGCCAGCAGCCAAGAGGTCGCGGGAGGGCTTGGCTACGAGCAGTACTTC.

The CDR3 is CASSPRPGIDTEAFF. As DNA, the CDR3 is TGTGCCAGCTCACCACGGCCGGGGATAGACACTGAAGCTTTCTTT. V gene TRBV18 combines with J gene TRBJ1-1; D is uncertain. From germline, CDR1 is KGHSH and CDR2 LQKENI. Trimming took off 1 base at V and 3 bases at J, with 12 bases between the two ends. The CDR3 loop spans 15 amino acids.

The chain recombines TRBV5-1 with TRBJ2-7; D could derive from TRBD1 or TRBD2 (6 bases each). Germline assignment: CDR1 SGHRS and CDR2 YFSETQ. The CDR3 has 12 amino acids. Trimming took off 3 bases at V and 7 bases at J, with 11 bases between the two ends. The CDR3 region has the DNA TGCGCCAGCAGCTCCGGAGGGGGGGAGCAGTACTTC. Its protein product is CASSSGGGEQYF.

J is TRBJ2-3 and V is TRBV6-1; the D is unclear. Germline-derived CDR1 and CDR2 are MNHNS and SASEGT. The CDR3 spans 15 residues. Trimming left V 3 bases short and J 8 bases short, with 18 bases between. The CDR3 is CASSDGGNWGSTQYF. For the CDR3, the DNA is TGTGCCAGCAGTGACGGTGGGAACTGGGGAAGTACGCAGTATTTT.

The chain combines TRBV2 with TRBJ1-1; the D gene is possibly TRBD1 (5 bases). V was shortened by 8 bases and J by 1 base, with 17 bases between the two germline ends. CDR3 length: 15 amino acids. The germline V gene encodes CDR1 SNHLY and CDR2 FYNNEI. CDR3 amino acids: CASRIRGSENTEAFF. CDR3 DNA sequence: TGTGCCAGCCGAATCCGGGGGTCGGAGAACACTGAAGCTTTCTTT.

This clone turned up a few times. The chain couples TRBV18 to TRBJ2-1; weak D call: TRBD2 (5 bases). Trimming stripped 4 bases from V and 9 bases from J, with 16 bases between. The CDR3 is 14 amino acids. Germline V lookup: CDR1 KGHSH, CDR2 LQKENI. Here the CDR3 reads CASSQDLGATEQFF. The CDR3 region has the DNA TGTGCCAGCTCACAGGATTTGGGAGCCACTGAGCAGTTCTTC. Full variable domain (outside the CDR3, taken from reference TRBV18 and TRBJ2-1): NAGVMQNPRHLVRRRGQEARLRCSPMKGHSHVYWYRQLPEEGLKFMVYLQKENIIDESGMPKERFSAEFPKEGPSILRIQQVVRGDSAAYFCASSQDLGATEQFFGPGTRLTVL.

The chain employs TRBV2 and TRBJ2-7; 9 positions agree with TRBD1. Per germline, CDR1 SNHLY and CDR2 FYNNEI. Germline trimming cut 2 bases from V and 6 bases from J; bases unmatched to any gene: 8. The CDR3 spans 15 residues. The CDR3 reads CASSELGTGRSEQYF. The DNA of the CDR3 is TGTGCCAGCAGTGAACTTGGGACAGGGAGAAGCGAGCAGTACTTC.

This clone was detected only a few times. The CDR3 nucleotides read TGCGCCAGCAGCCAAGATCCCACTAATTCACCCCTCCACTTT. Encoded protein: CASSQDPTNSPLHF. V usage is TRBV4-1 and J usage is TRBJ1-6; D gene unclear. The length of the CDR3 is 14 residues. CDR1 is MGHRA and CDR2 is YSYEKL in the germline V gene. The V and J ends lost 0 bases and 6 bases respectively, with 6 bases between them.

This chain links TRBV6-5 with TRBJ2-7; D might be TRBD2 (5 bases). Trimming removed 4 bases at V and 0 bases at J, with 13 bases between. This CDR3 has 15 amino acids. Germline V gene lookup returns CDR1 MNHEY and CDR2 SVGAGI. CDR3 loop: CASSFKWESSYEQYF. CDR3 sequence (DNA): TGTGCCAGCAGTTTCAAGTGGGAGAGCTCCTACGAGCAGTACTTC.

The chain uses TRBV6-6 and TRBJ2-1; D call uncertain. This CDR3 is built from 14 residues. The germline gives CDR1 MNHNY, CDR2 SVGAGI (reference sequence). Trimming took 7 bases from V and 2 from J, leaving 12 bases between them. The CDR3 sequence: CASTYPLAYNEQFF. CDR3 DNA: TGTGCCAGCACCTACCCTCTAGCCTACAATGAGCAGTTCTTC.